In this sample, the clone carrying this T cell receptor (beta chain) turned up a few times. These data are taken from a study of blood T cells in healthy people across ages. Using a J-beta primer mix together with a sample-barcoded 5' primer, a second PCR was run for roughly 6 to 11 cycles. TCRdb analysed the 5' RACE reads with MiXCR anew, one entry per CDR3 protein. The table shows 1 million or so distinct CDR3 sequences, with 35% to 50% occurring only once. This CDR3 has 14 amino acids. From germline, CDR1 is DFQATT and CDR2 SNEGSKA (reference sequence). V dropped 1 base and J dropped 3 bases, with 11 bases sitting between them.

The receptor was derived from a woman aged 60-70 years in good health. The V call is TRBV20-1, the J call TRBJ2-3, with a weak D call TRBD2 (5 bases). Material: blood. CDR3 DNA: TGCAGTGCTAGAGGCGCGGGTTGGACAGATACGCAGTATTTT. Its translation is CSARGAGWTDTQYF.